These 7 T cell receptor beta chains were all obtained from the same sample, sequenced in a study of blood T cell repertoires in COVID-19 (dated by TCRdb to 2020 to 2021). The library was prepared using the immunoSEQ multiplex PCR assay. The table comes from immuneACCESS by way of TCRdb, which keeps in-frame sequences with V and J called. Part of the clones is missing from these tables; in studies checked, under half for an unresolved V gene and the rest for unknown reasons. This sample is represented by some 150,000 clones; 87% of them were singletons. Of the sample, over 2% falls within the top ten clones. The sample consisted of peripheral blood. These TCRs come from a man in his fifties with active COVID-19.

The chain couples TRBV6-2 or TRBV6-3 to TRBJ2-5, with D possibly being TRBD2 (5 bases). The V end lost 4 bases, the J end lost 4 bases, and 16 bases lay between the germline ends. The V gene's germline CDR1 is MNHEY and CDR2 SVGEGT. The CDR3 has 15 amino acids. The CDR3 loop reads CASSFGRRKVETQYF. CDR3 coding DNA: TGTGCCAGCAGTTTCGGTAGGAGGAAGGTAGAGACCCAGTACTTC.

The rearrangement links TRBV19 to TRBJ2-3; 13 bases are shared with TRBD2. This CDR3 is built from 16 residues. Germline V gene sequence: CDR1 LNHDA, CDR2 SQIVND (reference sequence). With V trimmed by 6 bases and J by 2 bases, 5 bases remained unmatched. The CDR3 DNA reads TGTGCCAGTAGGCCCGGACTAGCGGGAGTCACAGATACGCAGTATTTT. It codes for CASRPGLAGVTDTQYF.

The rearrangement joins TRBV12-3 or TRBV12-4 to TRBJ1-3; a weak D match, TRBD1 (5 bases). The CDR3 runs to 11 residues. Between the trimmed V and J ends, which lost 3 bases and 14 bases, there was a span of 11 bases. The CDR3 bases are TGTGCCAGCAGTTTGGGGGGTTGGGTATATTTT. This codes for CASSLGGWVYF.

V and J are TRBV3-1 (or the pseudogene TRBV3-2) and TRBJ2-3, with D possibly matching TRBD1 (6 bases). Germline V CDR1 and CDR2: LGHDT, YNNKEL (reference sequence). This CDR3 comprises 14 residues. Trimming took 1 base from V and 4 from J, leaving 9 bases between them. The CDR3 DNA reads TGTGCCAGCAGCCAAGGGGGGCCGGCAGATACGCAGTATTTT. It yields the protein CASSQGGPADTQYF.

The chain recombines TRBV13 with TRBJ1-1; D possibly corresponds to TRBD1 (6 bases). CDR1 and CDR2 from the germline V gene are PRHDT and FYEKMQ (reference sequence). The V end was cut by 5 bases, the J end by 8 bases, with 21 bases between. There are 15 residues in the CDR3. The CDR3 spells CASSTGTPKVMEAFF. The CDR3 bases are TGTGCCAGCAGCACAGGGACCCCTAAGGTCATGGAAGCTTTCTTT.

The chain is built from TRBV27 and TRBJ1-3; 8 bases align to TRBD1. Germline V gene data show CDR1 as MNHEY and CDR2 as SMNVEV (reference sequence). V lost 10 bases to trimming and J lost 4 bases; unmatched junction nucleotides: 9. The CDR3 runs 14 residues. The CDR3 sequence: CAITDRARGNTIYF. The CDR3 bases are TGTGCCATCACGGACAGGGCAAGGGGAAACACCATATATTTT.

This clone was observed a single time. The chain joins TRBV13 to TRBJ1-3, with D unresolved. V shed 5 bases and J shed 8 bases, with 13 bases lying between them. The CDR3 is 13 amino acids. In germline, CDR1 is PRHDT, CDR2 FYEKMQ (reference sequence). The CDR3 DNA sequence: TGTGCCAGCAGCCGAAGGGAGGGTGACACCATATATTTT. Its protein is CASSRREGDTIYF.